A single sample gave rise to the 6 T cell receptor beta chains below, sequenced in a study of CD8 T cells in ankylosing spondylitis. MiXCR, run by TCRdb on the 5' RACE reads, gives a single entry per CDR3 protein. This table has about 27,000 distinct CDR3 sequences, 7.9% appearing once. The sample consisted of blood. These receptors were collected from a male donor with ankylosing spondylitis or in good health (not recorded which).

This chain uses TRBV7-2 with TRBJ2-7; D remains unclear. Germline V gene lookup returns CDR1 SGHTA and CDR2 FQGNSA. The ends were cut back, 2 bases at V and 4 bases at J, with 12 bases in the middle. The CDR3 sequence is 14 residues long. Here the CDR3 reads CASSLNPDVYEQYV. In DNA, the CDR3 is TGTGCCAGCAGCTTAAACCCGGACGTTTACGAGCAGTACGTC.

This clonotype occurred many times. This chain joins TRBV2 and TRBJ2-5; D remains ambiguous. Looked up from germline, CDR1 is SNHLY and CDR2 is FYNNEI. The V end lost 0 bases, the J end lost 3 bases, and 17 bases lay between the germline ends. The CDR3 is 17 residues long. Here the CDR3 reads CASSEALIGATEETQYF. CDR3 DNA: TGTGCCAGCAGTGAAGCGCTTATAGGAGCGACGGAAGAGACCCAGTACTTC.

In this sample, this clonotype turned up once. This sequence joins TRBV7-3 and TRBJ2-3, with 8 bases identical to TRBD2. This CDR3 is 15 amino acids long. The germline V gene encodes CDR1 SGHTA and CDR2 FQGTGA. V lost 3 bases, J lost 3 bases, and 5 bases stayed unmatched. The CDR3 DNA follows: TGTGCCAGCAGCTTTGGACTAGCTCTGACAGATACGCAGTATTTT. It is translated as CASSFGLALTDTQYF.

The table lists this clonotype with many counts. This sequence joins TRBV2 and TRBJ1-1; 9 bases are a match to TRBD1. The germline CDR1 and CDR2 sequences are SNHLY and FYNNEI. This CDR3 region has 15 residues. Trimming at V came to 5 bases and at J to 4 bases, leaving 8 bases not matched to a gene. CDR3 residues: CASSFTGTGLTEAFF. CDR3 nucleotides: TGTGCCAGCAGTTTTACCGGGACAGGGCTCACTGAAGCTTTCTTT.

The chain carries TRBV12-3 or TRBV12-4 and TRBJ2-7; D is perhaps TRBD1 or TRBD2 (5 bases each). The ends were cut back, 5 bases at V and 3 bases at J, with 11 bases in the middle. The length of the CDR3 is 13 residues. The CDR3 here is CASSLGDSYEQYV. The DNA for the CDR3 is TGTGCCAGCAGTCTGGGGGATAGCTACGAGCAGTACGTC.

This clonotype was found a few times. The chain's CDR3 is CASSFKNIQYF. CDR3 coding DNA: TGTGCCAGCAGTTTCAAAAACATTCAGTACTTC. This rearrangement joins TRBV27 to TRBJ2-4; D is unresolved. With 3 bases removed from V and 3 bases from J, the gap between germline ends came to 0 bases. The CDR3 runs to 11 residues. The germline V gene encodes CDR1 MNHEY and CDR2 SMNVEV (reference sequence).